Listed here are 30 T cell receptor beta chains from one sample, sequenced in a study of blood T cell repertoires in COVID-19. Profiling relied on immunoSEQ multiplex PCR, and the TCRdb table lists in-frame clones only, not all of them. The top ten hold roughly 5% of the sample, which has about 110,000 clones, approximately 85% seen once. What was sequenced was peripheral blood. The receptors derive from a woman aged 55-69 years with COVID-19, enrolled during active disease.

J is TRBJ1-6 and V is TRBV6-6, with 9 bases identical to TRBD1. Germline-derived CDR1 and CDR2 are MNHNY and SVGAGI (reference sequence). Losses at the gene ends were 5 bases for V and 8 bases for J; bases not matched to a gene: 7. CDR3 length: 15 residues. This CDR3 is CASSPGQGLYSPLHF. The CDR3 bases are TGTGCCAGCAGTCCGGGACAGGGTTTGTATTCACCCCTCCACTTT.

CDR3 sequence: CASSSGTGGLYGYTF. The CDR3 DNA follows: TGTGCCAGCAGTTCCGGGACAGGGGGGCTTTATGGCTACACCTTC. The chain couples TRBV2 to TRBJ1-2; 11 bases are a match to TRBD1. After removal of 5 bases from V and 5 bases from J, the junction contained 7 bases not matched to a gene. Looked up from germline, CDR1 is SNHLY and CDR2 is FYNNEI. The CDR3 loop spans 15 amino acids. The variable domain in full, with the rest retrieved from reference TRBV2 and TRBJ1-2, is EPEVTQTPSHQVTQMGQEVILRCVPISNHLYFYWYRQILGQKVEFLVSFYNNEISEKSEIFDDQFSVERPDGSNFTLKIRSTKLEDSAMYFCASSSGTGGLYGYTFGSGTRLTVV.

The rearrangement joins TRBV7-9 to TRBJ1-5, with 9 bases fitting TRBD1. The V and J ends lost 5 bases and 2 bases, in that order; junction bases with no gene match: 13. Germline-derived CDR1 and CDR2 are SEHNR and FQNEAQ (reference sequence). The CDR3 runs to 18 residues. Here the CDR3 DNA reads TGTGCCAGCAGCATCGGACAGGGGATGGGTTGGGGCAATCAGCCCCAGCATTTT. This gives the protein CASSIGQGMGWGNQPQHF.

In its sample, this clone was seen a few times. The CDR3 spells CASSSPQGNTEAFF. CDR3 DNA sequence: TGTGCCAGCAGTTCCCCACAGGGGAACACTGAAGCTTTCTTT. The chain is built from TRBV27 and TRBJ1-1; perhaps TRBD1 as D (6 bases). CDR3 length: 14 amino acids. V was trimmed by 4 bases and J by 1 base, leaving 10 bases between them. The germline V gene has CDR1 MNHEY and CDR2 SMNVEV (reference sequence).

This clone was observed a single time. This rearrangement joins TRBV3-1 (or the pseudogene TRBV3-2) to TRBJ2-1, with 9 bases matching TRBD2. CDR1 is LGHDT, CDR2 YNNKEL, per germline (reference sequence). J lost 13 bases, V lost 1 base, and 11 bases had no gene match. The CDR3 has 15 amino acids. The CDR3 DNA sequence: TGTGCCAGCAGCCAAGTTGGGCGGGGGGGCCCGAACCAGTTCTTC. As protein: CASSQVGRGGPNQFF.

The chain has TRBV7-8 and TRBJ1-2; possibly TRBD1 for D (5 bases). V lost 2 bases and J 5 bases, leaving 12 bases between the germline ends. The CDR3 contains 14 residues. Germline V lookup: CDR1 SGHVS, CDR2 FQNEAQ. CDR3 sequence (DNA): TGTGCCAGCAGCTTATCAGGCAGGGCTTATGGCTACACCTTC. This codes for CASSLSGRAYGYTF.

There are many counts of this clone. The rearrangement links TRBV9 to TRBJ1-2, with D unresolved. The ends were cut back, 0 bases at V and 5 bases at J, with 14 bases in the middle. This CDR3 is 15 amino acids long. Germline V gives CDR1 SGDLS, CDR2 YYNGEE. The CDR3 protein is CASSVEALGGYGYTF. The CDR3 nucleotides read TGTGCCAGCAGCGTAGAGGCCCTGGGAGGGTATGGCTACACCTTC.

The CDR3: CASKRQGSGNTEAFF. CDR3 DNA: TGTGCCAGCAAAAGACAGGGTTCGGGGAACACTGAAGCTTTCTTT. The rearrangement uses TRBV27 and TRBJ1-1; 7 bases line up with TRBD1. CDR3 length: 15 residues. V was clipped by 7 bases and J by 1 base; unmatched bases: 9. Per germline, CDR1 MNHEY and CDR2 SMNVEV (reference sequence).

This chain links TRBV5-1 with TRBJ2-7; D might be TRBD1 (6 bases). The CDR3 sequence is 13 residues long. Trimming took 4 bases from V and 0 from J, leaving 8 bases between them. Per the germline V gene, CDR1 is SGHRS and CDR2 is YFSETQ. CDR3 coding DNA: TGCGCCAGCAGCACAGGGAGCTCCTACGAGCAGTACTTC. Amino acids: CASSTGSSYEQYF.

This chain links TRBV6-1 with TRBJ1-1, with D maybe TRBD1 (6 bases). The V end lost 2 bases, the J end lost 5 bases, and 21 bases lay between the germline ends. CDR3 length: 17 residues. Looked up from germline, CDR1 is MNHNS and CDR2 is SASEGT. The CDR3 is CASSETLFKAGETEAFF. As DNA, the CDR3 is TGTGCCAGCAGTGAAACACTTTTTAAGGCAGGGGAAACTGAAGCTTTCTTT.

The chain uses TRBV27 and TRBJ2-3; 10 nucleotides line up with TRBD1. In germline, CDR1 is MNHEY, CDR2 SMNVEV (reference sequence). The V and J ends lost 6 bases and 1 base, in that order; junction bases with no gene match: 7. The CDR3 is 16 amino acids. The CDR3 sequence: CASSPWGTGGTDTQYF. In DNA, the CDR3 is TGTGCCAGCAGCCCCTGGGGGACAGGGGGCACAGATACGCAGTATTTT.

CDR3 residues: CASSLEAGSSYEQYF. CDR3 nucleotide sequence: TGTGCCAGCAGCTTAGAAGCGGGCAGCTCCTACGAGCAGTACTTC. V is TRBV11-3 and J is TRBJ2-7; D is perhaps TRBD2 (6 bases). V lost 0 bases, J lost 0 bases, and 9 bases lay in between. The CDR3 totals 15 residues. The germline V gene encodes CDR1 SGHNT and CDR2 YENEEA.

V gene TRBV10-3 combines with J gene TRBJ1-1; maybe TRBD1 (5 bases). Germline values: CDR1 ENHRY, CDR2 SYGVKD. V gave up 2 bases and J gave up 10 bases, with 20 bases separating them. CDR3 length: 15 amino acids. Here the CDR3 DNA reads TGTGCCATCAGTGAGCCAGGACGTGGGGCCCCGAGAGCTTTCTTT. Translated: CAISEPGRGAPRAFF.

The V gene is TRBV15, the J gene TRBJ2-5; 8 bases match TRBD2. The CDR3 is made up of 17 amino acids. Per germline, CDR1 LNHNV and CDR2 YYDKDF (reference sequence). Trimming at V came to 2 bases and at J to 2 bases, leaving 10 bases not matched to a gene. CDR3 region: CATSRPPLAASQETQYF. CDR3 sequence (DNA): TGTGCCACCAGCAGACCCCCACTAGCGGCATCACAAGAGACCCAGTACTTC.

This sequence joins TRBV9 and TRBJ2-5; 7 bases line up with TRBD1. The CDR3 extends over 15 amino acids. The germline CDR1 and CDR2 sequences are SGDLS and YYNGEE. The V and J ends lost 1 base and 4 bases, in that order; junction bases with no gene match: 7. CDR3 region: CASSVSTGLRETQYF. The CDR3 DNA sequence: TGTGCCAGCAGCGTATCGACAGGGTTAAGAGAGACCCAGTACTTC.

This clone was picked up one time. The gene calls are TRBV19 and TRBJ2-5, with no clear D. Germline CDR1 is LNHDA and CDR2 is SQIVND (reference sequence). There are 14 residues in the CDR3. Trimming pared 1 base from V and 4 bases from J, leaving 10 bases between. The CDR3 protein is CASSIGTARETQYF. The CDR3 coding sequence is TGTGCCAGTAGTATAGGCACAGCAAGAGAGACCCAGTACTTC.

This clone was seen just once. The V call is TRBV15, the J call TRBJ1-2; D remains ambiguous. Trimming removed 0 bases at V and 5 bases at J, with 13 bases between. Per germline, CDR1 LNHNV and CDR2 YYDKDF (reference sequence). The CDR3 extends over 15 amino acids. CDR3 amino acids: CATSRDREGGYGYTF. CDR3 DNA sequence: TGTGCCACCAGCAGAGATCGTGAGGGAGGATATGGCTACACCTTC.

CDR3 nucleotides: TGTGCCAGCTCGCCAGGGTTAGGGGACACTGAAGCTTTCTTT. Translation gives CASSPGLGDTEAFF. The chain employs TRBV18 and TRBJ1-1, with D possibly TRBD1 on 5 matching bases. V was shortened by 6 bases and J by 3 bases, with 14 bases between the two germline ends. The CDR3 totals 14 residues. Germline lookup yields CDR1 KGHSH and CDR2 LQKENI.

This chain joins TRBV7-8 and TRBJ1-1; D may be TRBD1 (6 bases). Trimming stripped 5 bases from V and 7 bases from J, with 17 bases between. The CDR3 is made up of 14 amino acids. In germline, CDR1 is SGHVS, CDR2 FQNEAQ. In DNA form, the CDR3 reads TGTGCCAGCAGCGTAGGGGGACTAAGGATTGAAGCTTTCTTT. Protein sequence: CASSVGGLRIEAFF.

The rearrangement joins TRBV11-2 to TRBJ2-7, with D unresolved. The V gene's germline CDR1 is SGHAT and CDR2 FQNNGV. The CDR3 loop spans 14 amino acids. Trimming took off 5 bases at V and 3 bases at J, with 14 bases between the two ends. CDR3 sequence: CASSPPGSVYEQYF. CDR3 coding DNA: TGTGCCAGCAGCCCTCCGGGTTCCGTCTACGAGCAGTACTTC.

V is TRBV2 and J is TRBJ1-6, with a weak D call TRBD1 (5 bases). Looked up from germline, CDR1 is SNHLY and CDR2 is FYNNEI. V was cut by 4 bases and J by 1 base, with 11 bases left in between. The length of the CDR3 is 16 residues. CDR3 sequence reads: CASSGGITSYNSPLHF. The CDR3 region has the DNA TGTGCCAGCAGTGGGGGCATAACGTCCTATAATTCACCCCTCCACTTT.

This chain uses TRBV5-5 with TRBJ2-5; D gene unclear. Trimming left V 1 base short and J 4 bases short, with 11 bases between. Germline CDR1 SGHKS, CDR2 YYEKEE (reference sequence). The CDR3 runs 14 residues. The CDR3 coding sequence is TGTGCCAGCAGCTTGTGGAGTAGCATAGAGACCCAGTACTTC. Encoded protein: CASSLWSSIETQYF.

This rearrangement joins TRBV7-3 to TRBJ2-7, with a tentative D call TRBD1 (6 bases). Germline loops: CDR1 SGHTA, CDR2 FQGTGA. The V end lost 5 bases, the J end lost 7 bases, and 18 bases lay between the germline ends. The CDR3 sequence is 14 residues long. CDR3 coding DNA: TGTGCCAGCAGCCCACAATATGGGGGCGGGGAGCAGTACTTC. Amino acid sequence: CASSPQYGGGEQYF.

This chain joins TRBV18 and TRBJ2-1, with TRBD2 matching over 11 bases. The V segment lost 2 bases and the J segment 5 bases; nucleotides outside the gene matches: 5. Germline V gives CDR1 KGHSH, CDR2 LQKENI. The CDR3 is 16 amino acids. Here the CDR3 DNA reads TGTGCCAGCTCACCATCTAGCGGGGGGTTCAACAATGAGCAGTTCTTC. Protein sequence: CASSPSSGGFNNEQFF.

The chain couples TRBV10-3 to TRBJ1-3; 7 bases fit TRBD1. V lost 6 bases, J lost 2 bases, and 10 bases stayed unmatched. The CDR3 spans 16 residues. The germline V gene encodes CDR1 ENHRY and CDR2 SYGVKD. CDR3 amino acids: CAISFRQGVAGNTIYF. The DNA for the CDR3 is TGTGCCATCAGCTTTAGACAGGGAGTAGCTGGAAACACCATATATTTT.

The chain is built from TRBV14 and TRBJ2-1; D is perhaps TRBD2 (6 bases). V lost 0 bases and J lost 9, with 9 bases in between. CDR1 is SGHDN and CDR2 is FVKESK in the germline V gene. This CDR3 spans 13 amino acids. This CDR3 reads CASSQDYGGEQFF. CDR3 bases: TGTGCCAGCAGCCAAGATTACGGGGGTGAGCAGTTCTTC.

This chain connects TRBV27 to TRBJ1-1, with D perhaps matching TRBD1 (6 bases). The germline V and J ends were trimmed by 4 bases and 1 base, with 13 bases remaining between them. Germline V gene sequence: CDR1 MNHEY, CDR2 SMNVEV (reference sequence). The CDR3 spans 15 residues. The DNA for the CDR3 is TGTGCCAGCAGTTCCAGAGGGGGTGCGAACACTGAAGCTTTCTTT. Residues: CASSSRGGANTEAFF.

The chain joins TRBV12-3 or TRBV12-4 to TRBJ1-2; 7 nucleotides match TRBD1. The CDR3 loop spans 13 amino acids. V was pared by 2 bases and J by 8 bases, with 5 bases of the junction left unmatched. CDR3 in DNA: TGTGCCAGCAGTTTACGAGACAGGGAAGGCTACACCTTC. Residues: CASSLRDREGYTF.

This sequence joins TRBV6-2 or TRBV6-3 and TRBJ2-7; a weak D match, TRBD2 (5 bases). Germline-derived CDR1 and CDR2 are MNHEY and SVGEGT. Trimming left V 2 bases short and J 2 bases short, with 10 bases between. The CDR3 length is 14 residues. CDR3 amino acids: CASSYRRLTYEQYF. CDR3 nucleotide sequence: TGTGCCAGCAGTTACCGGAGGTTGACCTACGAGCAGTACTTC.

The CDR3 region has the DNA TGTGCCAGCAGTGAATACCGGGTCTCGACTAGCGGGGAAGAGACCCAGTACTTC. It is translated as CASSEYRVSTSGEETQYF. This chain connects TRBV2 to TRBJ2-5; 11 bases are shared with TRBD2. This CDR3 has 18 residues. Germline-derived CDR1 and CDR2 are SNHLY and FYNNEI. V was clipped by 2 bases and J by 3 bases; unmatched bases: 11.